The sequence of this T cell receptor beta chain was determined in a study of blood T cell repertoires in COVID-19. As for the study in general: The United States, Italy and Spain provided the acute and convalescent COVID-19 samples.

Clones were sequenced by immunoSEQ multiplex PCR, and TCRdb holds only the in-frame ones, with some missing. The table has 200,000 to 250,000 clones, roughly 84% seen once. Recovery among Cohort 3 donors was established by two negative PCRs, clearance, or symptom resolution. This clonotype originated in a woman between 40 and 55 years old who had recovered from COVID-19. Sequenced material: PBMCs or T cells enriched from blood (not recorded which).

Here the CDR3 DNA reads TGTGCCAGCAGTTTATCGAGGCTGGAGACCCAGTACTTC. Translation gives CASSLSRLETQYF. This chain joins TRBV27 and TRBJ2-5; D remains ambiguous. Trimming took off 0 bases at V and 5 bases at J, with 7 bases between the two ends. Germline CDR1 is MNHEY and CDR2 is SMNVEV (reference sequence). CDR3 length: 13 amino acids.